This entry concerns a single TCR beta chain. Its target is not known. An end of the junction does not agree with germline; a read error may underlie this. The lymph nodes were axillary draining lymph nodes from breast cancer patients. TCRdb re-derived calls from the multiplex PCR reads in MiXCR, one entry per CDR3 protein. In the table there are fewer than 300,000 distinct CDR3 sequences, less than 40% of which are singletons. This sample was taken from a study of breast tumors, draining lymph nodes, adjacent tissues. Study-level results: Tumor T cell lymph node origin was a supported hypothesis, not proven. Compared with basal-like, luminal-like tumors shared significantly more repertoire with nontumor tissue. Tumor TCR diversity was below lymph nodes but above nontumor tissue.

The receptor's source is a female donor with breast cancer. Some clones in this sample may be carry-over from other donors' samples. Sample: axillary lymph node tissue.

CDR3 DNA: TGCAGCTTAGACACGGGTACTTACGAGCAGTACTTT. Its translation: CSLDTGTYEQYF. J is TRBJ2-7 and V is TRBV29-1; D remains unclear. The length of the CDR3 is 12 residues. CDR1 and CDR2 (germline): SQVTM, ANQGSEA.